The 12 T cell receptor beta chains reported below all come from one sample, sequenced in a study of blood T cell repertoires in COVID-19. The table came from immunoSEQ multiplex PCR; TCRdb's copy has only in-frame clones and leaves some out. The sample contains roughly 140,000 clones, roughly 84% of which appear only once. The material sequenced was PBMCs or T cells enriched from blood (not recorded which). These receptors were taken from a man in his forties or fifties in a cohort exposed to, infected with or recovered from COVID-19 (not recorded which).

The chain joins TRBV12-3 or TRBV12-4 to TRBJ2-7; D is perhaps TRBD1 (5 bases). The CDR3 has 13 residues. V was trimmed by 7 bases and J by 0 bases, leaving 10 bases between them. The CDR3 DNA follows: TGTGCCAGCAACGGACAACTCTCCTACGAGCAGTACTTC. This sequence encodes CASNGQLSYEQYF.

The chain recombines TRBV28 with TRBJ2-3; 9 bases match TRBD2. The CDR3 covers 15 residues. Per the germline V gene, CDR1 is MDHEN and CDR2 is SYDVKM. Trimming cost V 8 bases and J 0 bases; bases outside gene matches: 6. The CDR3, as DNA: TGTGCCAGCTTCGTAGCGGGGGCTAGCACAGATACGCAGTATTTT. Its protein product is CASFVAGASTDTQYF.

This clone was observed a handful of times. The chain is built from TRBV9 and TRBJ1-4, with 9 bases lining up with TRBD1. Trimming took 2 bases from V and 7 from J; bases not matched to a gene: 9. The germline gives CDR1 SGDLS, CDR2 YYNGEE. The CDR3 extends over 16 amino acids. The CDR3 nucleotides are TGTGCCAGCAGCGTCAGGGGACAGGGTATGGGTGAAAAACTGTTTTTT. Translation: CASSVRGQGMGEKLFF.

The chain combines TRBV29-1 with TRBJ1-4; a possible D gene is TRBD1 (5 bases). CDR1 is SQVTM and CDR2 is ANQGSEA in the germline V gene. The CDR3 spans 14 residues. Deletions cut 4 bases from V and 8 bases from J, with 17 bases between. This chain's CDR3 is CSVVLLGGEEKLFF. CDR3 bases: TGCAGCGTTGTCCTACTAGGAGGGGAGGAAAAACTGTTTTTT.

The chain carries TRBV5-1 and TRBJ2-1; tentatively, D is TRBD1 (5 bases). Germline V gene data show CDR1 as SGHRS and CDR2 as YFSETQ. The CDR3 contains 15 residues. Trimming cost V 2 bases and J 0 bases, with 9 bases left between them. The CDR3 DNA reads TGCGCCAGCAGCTTACAGGACGGCTCCTACAATGAGCAGTTCTTC. As protein: CASSLQDGSYNEQFF.

V is TRBV30 and J is TRBJ1-1, with a possible D match to TRBD1 (5 bases). Trimming pared 8 bases from V and 5 bases from J, leaving 21 bases between. The CDR3 has 14 amino acids. Germline CDR1 and CDR2: GTSNPN and SVGIG (reference sequence). CDR3 sequence reads: CAGTPQGGGTEAFF. As DNA, the CDR3 is TGTGCCGGGACCCCGCAAGGCGGGGGGACTGAAGCTTTCTTT.

This chain connects TRBV28 to TRBJ2-4; the match to TRBD1 covers 8 bases. This CDR3 has 16 amino acids. Germline V gene lookup returns CDR1 MDHEN and CDR2 SYDVKM. V shed 3 bases and J 2 bases; nucleotides not matched to a gene: 6. This CDR3 reads CASSLGGQGSKNIQYF. The CDR3 DNA reads TGTGCCAGCAGTTTGGGTGGACAGGGATCCAAAAACATTCAGTACTTC. Full variable domain (missing parts from reference TRBV28 and TRBJ2-4): DVKVTQSSRYLVKRTGEKVFLECVQDMDHENMFWYRQDPGLGLRLIYFSYDVKMKEKGDIPEGYSVSREKKERFSLILESASTNQTSMYLCASSLGGQGSKNIQYFGAGTRLSVL.

The CDR3 DNA reads TGTGCCTGGATCCAAGGGGGTTACACTGAAGCTTTCTTT. It is translated as CAWIQGGYTEAFF. The chain carries TRBV30 and TRBJ1-1; D possibly corresponds to TRBD1 (6 bases). CDR3 length: 13 residues. From germline, CDR1 is GTSNPN and CDR2 SVGIG (reference sequence). The germline V and J ends were trimmed by 4 bases and 3 bases, with 12 bases remaining between them.

The rearrangement uses TRBV5-4 and TRBJ2-5; 8 positions agree with TRBD1. V was clipped by 0 bases and J by 4 bases; unmatched bases: 5. From germline, CDR1 is SGHNT and CDR2 YYREEE (reference sequence). This CDR3 contains 15 residues. The CDR3 coding sequence is TGTGCCAGCAGCTTGGCAGGACAGGGTGTAGAGACCCAGTACTTC. It specifies CASSLAGQGVETQYF.

This chain links TRBV7-8 with TRBJ2-7, with a possible D match to TRBD2 (7 bases). Trimming pared 5 bases from V and 4 bases from J, leaving 18 bases between. The CDR3 sequence is 15 residues long. The germline gives CDR1 SGHVS, CDR2 FQNEAQ. As DNA, the CDR3 is TGTGCCAGCAGCCAAGGACAGCGGGGTGGGTACGAGCAGTACTTC. As protein: CASSQGQRGGYEQYF. The full variable domain, completed using reference TRBV7-8 and TRBJ2-7, is GAGVSQSPRYKVAKRGQDVALRCDPISGHVSLFWYQQALGQGPEFLTYFQNEAQLDKSGLPSDRFFAERPEGSVSTLKIQRTQQEDSAVYLCASSQGQRGGYEQYFGPGTRLTVT.

This chain uses TRBV5-1 with TRBJ2-5; 10 bases line up with TRBD2. This CDR3 spans 15 amino acids. Losses at the gene ends were 0 bases for V and 2 bases for J; bases not matched to a gene: 1. CDR1 is SGHRS, CDR2 YFSETQ, per germline. The CDR3 coding sequence is TGCGCCAGCAGCTTGGGTAGCGGGGGGCAAGAGACCCAGTACTTC. It translates to CASSLGSGGQETQYF.

The CDR3 DNA follows: TGTGCCAGCTCGGTCCCAGGGAACTATGGCTACACCTTC. It encodes CASSVPGNYGYTF. The chain links TRBV5-4 to TRBJ1-2; D perhaps matches TRBD1 (5 bases). The CDR3 has 13 amino acids. Trimming left V 7 bases short and J 2 bases short, with 12 bases between. Germline V gives CDR1 SGHNT, CDR2 YYREEE (reference sequence). The whole variable domain, filled in from reference TRBV5-4 and TRBJ1-2, reads ETGVTQSPTHLIKTRGQQVTLRCSSQSGHNTVSWYQQALGQGPQFIFQYYREEENGRGNFPPRFSGLQFPNYSSELNVNALELDDSALYLCASSVPGNYGYTFGSGTRLTVV.